The 10 T cell receptor beta chains listed next were all sequenced from one sample in a study of Ad26.COV2.S vaccination and SARS-CoV-2 variants. This sample's treatment: around 19 received Ad26.COV2.S at low or high dose, single or two shots; several received placebo; per-sample allocation not given. Samples came from day 63 after the first vaccine or placebo injection. Produced via immunoSEQ multiplex PCR; TCRdb's table is partial and in-frame only. Among 350,000 to 450,000 clones, about 83% were seen once, and the ten largest hold 7.4%. Specimen: peripheral blood, collected in a trial of Ad26.COV2.S vaccine versus placebo. These receptors were obtained from a person between 18 and 60 years old who received the Ad26.COV2.S COVID-19 vaccine or a placebo.

This chain links TRBV14 with TRBJ1-5; D gene unclear. The V gene's germline CDR1 is SGHDN and CDR2 FVKESK. V lost 0 bases and J lost 0, with 9 bases in between. This CDR3 has 16 amino acids. CDR3: CASSQDRLTSNQPQHF. CDR3 DNA: TGTGCCAGCAGCCAAGATCGATTGACTAGCAATCAGCCCCAGCATTTT.

V and J are TRBV27 and TRBJ1-6; D is unclear. V shed 6 bases and J shed 1 base, with 13 bases lying between them. CDR1 is MNHEY, CDR2 SMNVEV, per germline (reference sequence). The CDR3 is 16 residues long. CDR3 nucleotide sequence: TGTGCCAGCAGACCCCAATCAGGATCCTATAATTCACCCCTCCACTTT. Translating it yields CASRPQSGSYNSPLHF.

This clone has more than one count but fewer than ten. V gene TRBV10-1 combines with J gene TRBJ1-2; TRBD1 agrees at 9 bases. Trimming cost V 5 bases and J 7 bases; bases outside gene matches: 5. Germline V gene sequence: CDR1 WNHNN, CDR2 SYGVQD (reference sequence). The CDR3 totals 13 residues. CDR3 DNA: TGCGCCAGCAGTAGGACAGGGGATTCTGGCTACACCTTC. This encodes CASSRTGDSGYTF.

In this sample, this clone turned up once. The chain's CDR3 is CSVAPTGYETQYF. The DNA of the CDR3 is TGCAGCGTAGCCCCTACAGGGTACGAGACCCAGTACTTC. This rearrangement joins TRBV29-1 to TRBJ2-5; D possibly corresponds to TRBD1 (6 bases). The CDR3 totals 13 residues. Trimming removed 6 bases at V and 5 bases at J, with 16 bases between. Germline V gene lookup returns CDR1 SQVTM and CDR2 ANQGSEA.

The rearrangement links TRBV4-1 to TRBJ2-7; D is possibly TRBD1 (6 bases). The CDR3 contains 16 residues. In germline, CDR1 is MGHRA, CDR2 YSYEKL. V lost 1 base and J lost 5, with 18 bases in between. The CDR3 coding sequence is TGCGCCAGCAGCCAAGCCCCACAGGGACCACTCCACGAGCAGTACTTC. Protein: CASSQAPQGPLHEQYF.

The CDR3 DNA reads as TGTGCCAGCAGCTTGGACCCGACTCCTTTAACCTATGGCTACACCTTC. The encoded protein is CASSLDPTPLTYGYTF. This chain uses TRBV11-1 with TRBJ1-2; the D is unclear. Germline CDR1 reads SGHAT; CDR2 reads FQDESV (reference sequence). V was pared by 3 bases and J by 4 bases, with 18 bases between. The CDR3 contains 16 residues.

The V call is TRBV7-9, the J call TRBJ1-2, with D hard to call. This CDR3 comprises 15 residues. Trimming took off 6 bases at V and 1 base at J, with 15 bases between the two ends. Germline CDR1 SEHNR, CDR2 FQNEAQ (reference sequence). The DNA for the CDR3 is TGTGCCAGCAGTTCCACAAGGCCGATTAACTATGGCTACACCTTC. Its translation: CASSSTRPINYGYTF.

The rearrangement joins TRBV5-4 to TRBJ2-4; TRBD1 is a possible D gene (5 bases). Germline V gene sequence: CDR1 SGHNT, CDR2 YYREEE (reference sequence). V dropped 4 bases and J dropped 0 bases, with 11 bases sitting between them. The CDR3 has 15 amino acids. Here the CDR3 reads CASSQGPLAKNIQYF. The CDR3, as DNA: TGTGCCAGCAGCCAGGGTCCTTTAGCCAAAAACATTCAGTACTTC.

V gene TRBV6-4 combines with J gene TRBJ1-1; D remains ambiguous. Trimming left V 6 bases short and J 1 base short, with 12 bases between. The CDR3 is 14 residues long. Germline V lookup: CDR1 MRHNA, CDR2 SNTAGT. The CDR3 DNA sequence: TGTGCCAGCAGCCAGACACCCAAGAACACTGAAGCTTTCTTT. It translates to CASSQTPKNTEAFF.

The chain's CDR3 is CASSFDGGAWETQYF. The DNA of the CDR3 is TGCGCCAGCAGCTTTGACGGGGGGGCTTGGGAGACCCAGTACTTC. The chain joins TRBV5-1 to TRBJ2-5, with 8 positions matching TRBD2. Trimming at V came to 2 bases and at J to 5 bases, leaving 8 bases not matched to a gene. Germline CDR1 SGHRS, CDR2 YFSETQ. This CDR3 contains 15 residues.